This TCR beta chain was sequenced during a study of cytomegalovirus exposure and HLA in healthy donors. The CDR3 spans 16 residues. Per the germline V gene, CDR1 is LGHNA and CDR2 is YSLEER. Trimming pared 1 base from V and 5 bases from J, leaving 16 bases between. PCR amplification relied on 60 Vbeta primers (plus 13 Jbeta primers). TCRdb keeps only in-frame clones here, not all; method: immunoSEQ multiplex PCR. Among about 210,000 clones listed, approximately 79% were seen once. The count of this clone is one. This chain connects TRBV4-3 to TRBJ2-3; D might be TRBD1 (6 bases). The source material was PBMCs. This TCR was sampled from a male donor in good health and CMV-seronegative. CDR3 residues: CASSQVAGWGQDTQYF. Written as DNA, the CDR3 is TGCGCCAGCAGCCAAGTTGCGGGTTGGGGGCAAGATACGCAGTATTTT.